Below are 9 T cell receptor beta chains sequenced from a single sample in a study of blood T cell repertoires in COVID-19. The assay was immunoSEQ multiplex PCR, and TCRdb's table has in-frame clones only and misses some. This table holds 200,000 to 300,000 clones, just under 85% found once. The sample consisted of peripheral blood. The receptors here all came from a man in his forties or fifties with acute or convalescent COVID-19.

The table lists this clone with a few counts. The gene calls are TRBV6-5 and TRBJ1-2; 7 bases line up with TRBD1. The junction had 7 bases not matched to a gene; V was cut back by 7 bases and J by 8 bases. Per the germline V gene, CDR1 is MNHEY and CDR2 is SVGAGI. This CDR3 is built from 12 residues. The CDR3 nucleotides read TGTGCCAGCACCGACAGGGATCGAGGCTACACCTTC. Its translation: CASTDRDRGYTF.

CDR3 sequence (DNA): TGCGCCAGCAGCTGGGGGCAGGGGGCGGTTGGCTACACCTTC. Translation gives CASSWGQGAVGYTF. The chain carries TRBV5-1 and TRBJ1-2; 8 positions match TRBD1. This CDR3 has 14 residues. Germline V lookup: CDR1 SGHRS, CDR2 YFSETQ. V was pared by 3 bases and J by 7 bases, with 8 bases of the junction left unmatched.

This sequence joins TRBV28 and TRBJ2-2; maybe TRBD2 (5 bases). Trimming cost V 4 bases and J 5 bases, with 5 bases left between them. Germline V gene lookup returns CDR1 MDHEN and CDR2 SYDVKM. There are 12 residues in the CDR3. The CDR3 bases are TGTGCCAGCAGTTGGGAGACCGGGGAGCTGTTTTTT. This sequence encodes CASSWETGELFF.

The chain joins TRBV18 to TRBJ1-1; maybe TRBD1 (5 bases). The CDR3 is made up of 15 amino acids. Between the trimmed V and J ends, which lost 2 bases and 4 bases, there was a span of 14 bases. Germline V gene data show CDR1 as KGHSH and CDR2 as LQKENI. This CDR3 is CASSPGIGEGTEAFF. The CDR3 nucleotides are TGTGCCAGCTCACCAGGTATAGGGGAGGGCACTGAAGCTTTCTTT.

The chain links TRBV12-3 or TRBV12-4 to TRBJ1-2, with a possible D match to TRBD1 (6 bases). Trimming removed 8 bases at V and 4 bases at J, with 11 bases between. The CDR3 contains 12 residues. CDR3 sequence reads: CASQTGRYGYTF. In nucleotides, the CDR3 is TGTGCCAGCCAAACAGGGCGCTATGGCTACACCTTC.

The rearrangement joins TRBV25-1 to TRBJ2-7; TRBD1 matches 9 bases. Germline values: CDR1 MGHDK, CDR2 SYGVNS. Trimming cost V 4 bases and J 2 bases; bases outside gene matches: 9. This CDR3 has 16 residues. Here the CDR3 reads CASSGQGGGTTYEQYF. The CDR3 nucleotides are TGTGCCAGCAGTGGACAGGGGGGAGGAACGACCTACGAGCAGTACTTC.

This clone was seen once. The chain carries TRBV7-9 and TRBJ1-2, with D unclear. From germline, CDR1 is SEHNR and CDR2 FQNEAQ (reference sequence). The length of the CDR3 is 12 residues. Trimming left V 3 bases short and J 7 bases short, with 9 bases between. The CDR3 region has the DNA TGTGCCAGCAGCTTTGGCGAGGCTGGCTACACCTTC. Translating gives CASSFGEAGYTF.

CDR3 sequence: CSVEAGQGAGGYTF. The CDR3 region has the DNA TGCAGCGTTGAGGCGGGACAGGGGGCCGGGGGCTACACCTTC. V and J are TRBV29-1 and TRBJ1-2, with TRBD1 identical over 12 bases. Per the germline V gene, CDR1 is SQVTM and CDR2 is ANQGSEA. The CDR3 is 14 amino acids. V lost 3 bases to trimming and J lost 8 bases; unmatched junction nucleotides: 7.

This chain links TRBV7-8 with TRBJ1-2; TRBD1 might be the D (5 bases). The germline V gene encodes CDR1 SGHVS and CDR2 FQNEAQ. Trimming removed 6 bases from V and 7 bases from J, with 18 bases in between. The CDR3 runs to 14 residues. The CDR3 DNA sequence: TGTGCCAGCAGGGAGGGGCCAGGGCCGTTTGGCTACACCTTC. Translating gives CASREGPGPFGYTF.